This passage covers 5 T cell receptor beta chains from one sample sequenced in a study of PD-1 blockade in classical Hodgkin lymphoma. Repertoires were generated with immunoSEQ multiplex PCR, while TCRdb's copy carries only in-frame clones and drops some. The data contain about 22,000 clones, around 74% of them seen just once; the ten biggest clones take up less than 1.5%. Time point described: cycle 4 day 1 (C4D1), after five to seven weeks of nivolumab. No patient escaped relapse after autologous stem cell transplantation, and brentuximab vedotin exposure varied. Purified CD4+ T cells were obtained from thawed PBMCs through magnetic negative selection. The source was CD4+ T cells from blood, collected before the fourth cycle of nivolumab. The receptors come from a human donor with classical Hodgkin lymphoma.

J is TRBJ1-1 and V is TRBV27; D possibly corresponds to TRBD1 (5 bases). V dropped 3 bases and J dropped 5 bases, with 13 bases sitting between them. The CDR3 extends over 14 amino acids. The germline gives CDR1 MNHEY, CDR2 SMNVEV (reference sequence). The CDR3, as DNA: TGTGCCAGCAGTTTCGTAGGGGTAAGGACTGAAGCTTTCTTT. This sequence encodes CASSFVGVRTEAFF.

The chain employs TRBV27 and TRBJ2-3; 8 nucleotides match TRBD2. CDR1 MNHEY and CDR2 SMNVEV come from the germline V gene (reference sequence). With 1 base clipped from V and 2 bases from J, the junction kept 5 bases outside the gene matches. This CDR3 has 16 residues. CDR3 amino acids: CASSLYAGGATDTQYF. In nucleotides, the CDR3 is TGTGCCAGCAGTTTATATGCGGGGGGCGCCACAGATACGCAGTATTTT.

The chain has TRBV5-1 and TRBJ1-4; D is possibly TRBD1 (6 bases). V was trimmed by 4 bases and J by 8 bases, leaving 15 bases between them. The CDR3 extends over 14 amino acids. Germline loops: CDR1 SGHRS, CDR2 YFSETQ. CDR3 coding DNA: TGCGCCAGCAGCCTCGGACAGCCAGGCGAAAAACTGTTTTTT. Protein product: CASSLGQPGEKLFF.

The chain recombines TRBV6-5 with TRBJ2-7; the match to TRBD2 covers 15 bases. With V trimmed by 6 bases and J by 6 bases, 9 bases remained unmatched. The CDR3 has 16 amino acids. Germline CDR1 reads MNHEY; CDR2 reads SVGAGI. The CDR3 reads CASRYPGLAGGGEQYF. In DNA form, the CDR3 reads TGTGCCAGCAGATACCCGGGACTAGCGGGGGGAGGCGAGCAGTACTTC.

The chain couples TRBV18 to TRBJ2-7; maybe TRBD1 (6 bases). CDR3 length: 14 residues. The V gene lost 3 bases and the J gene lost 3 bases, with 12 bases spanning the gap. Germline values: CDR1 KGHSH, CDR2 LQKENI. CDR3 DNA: TGTGCCAGCTCACCGTCCAGGGGCGGCTACGAGCAGTACTTC. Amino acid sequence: CASSPSRGGYEQYF.